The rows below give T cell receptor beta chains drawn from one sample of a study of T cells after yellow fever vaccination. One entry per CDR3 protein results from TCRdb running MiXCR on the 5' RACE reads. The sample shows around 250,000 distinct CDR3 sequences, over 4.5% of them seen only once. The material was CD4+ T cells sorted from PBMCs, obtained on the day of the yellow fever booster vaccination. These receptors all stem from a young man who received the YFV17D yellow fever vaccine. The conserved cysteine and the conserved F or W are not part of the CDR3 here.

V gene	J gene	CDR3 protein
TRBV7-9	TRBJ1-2	ASPLAPAGGYT
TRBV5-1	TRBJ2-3	ASSLGSDTQY
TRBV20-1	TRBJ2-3	SARDTTDTQY
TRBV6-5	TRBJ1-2	ASSYSRRTYGYT
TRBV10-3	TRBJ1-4	AISEWGGGAELF
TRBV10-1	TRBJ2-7	ASNRTESFPSYEQY
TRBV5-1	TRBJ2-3	ASSPGSNWADTLY
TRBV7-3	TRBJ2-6	ASSLTAGANVLT
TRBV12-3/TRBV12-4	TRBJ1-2	ASSSMAGHGYT
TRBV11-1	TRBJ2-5	ASSLRSPGGEETQY
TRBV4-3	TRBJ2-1	ASSQVGGPVSSYNEQF
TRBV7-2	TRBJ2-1	ASSPWDRGGNEQF
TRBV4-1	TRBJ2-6	ASSQDVSGANVLT
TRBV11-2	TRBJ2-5	ASNLAHQETQY
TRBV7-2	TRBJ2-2	ASRGGGTNTGELF
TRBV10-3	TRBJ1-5	AISVQGGDQPQH
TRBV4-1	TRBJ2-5	ASSQVGVAGGQETQY
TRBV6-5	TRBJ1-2	ASRKTGFGYT
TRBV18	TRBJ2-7	ASSPPGSTPPDYEQY
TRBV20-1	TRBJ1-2	SARAGNGYGYT
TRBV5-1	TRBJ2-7	ASSPGTGVAQQY
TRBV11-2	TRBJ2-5	ASSLDVGGRTQY
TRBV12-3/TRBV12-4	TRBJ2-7	ASTKGGEQY
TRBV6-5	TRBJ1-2	ASRDRDRYYGYT
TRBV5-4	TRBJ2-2	ASSYGTRDTGELF
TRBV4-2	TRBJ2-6	ASSQGSGSGANVLT
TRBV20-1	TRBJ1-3	SAPLSGNTIY
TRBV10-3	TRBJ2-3	AISETRLVSTDTQY
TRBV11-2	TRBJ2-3	ASSLVAGGVRDTQY
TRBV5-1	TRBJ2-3	ASSLFPETGTQY
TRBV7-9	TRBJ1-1	ASSPQTQTPAF
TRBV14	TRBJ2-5	ASSQVTGAEETQY
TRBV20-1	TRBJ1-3	SAGGSGNTIY
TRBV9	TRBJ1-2	ASSGLGPHDGYT
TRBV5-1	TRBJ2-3	ASSSPRVQDTQY
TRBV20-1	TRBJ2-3	SARSGGPRTDTQY
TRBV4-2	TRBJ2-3	ASSLSGAAQQY
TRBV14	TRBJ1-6	ASSQVTGGYNSPLH
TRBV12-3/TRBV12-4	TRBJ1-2	ASSSYIYGYT
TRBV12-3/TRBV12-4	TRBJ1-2	ASSLFGTANYGYT
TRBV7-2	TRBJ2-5	ASTPAGAKGETQY
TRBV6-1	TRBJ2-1	ASSERRPGWSYNEQF
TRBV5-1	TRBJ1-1	ASSLATGRNRMNTEAF
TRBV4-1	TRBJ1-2	ASSQDPGGSYGYT
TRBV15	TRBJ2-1	ATSSGQAYNEQF
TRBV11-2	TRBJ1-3	ASSSRGPSVDTIY
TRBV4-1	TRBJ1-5	ASSQDLGGWNQPQH
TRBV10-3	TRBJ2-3	ATSRTEGRDTQY
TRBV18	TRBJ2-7	ASSPGNDYEQY
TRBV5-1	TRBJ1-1	ASSPGQGEPEAF
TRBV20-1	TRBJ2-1	SARDWARATNEQF
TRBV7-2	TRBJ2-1	ASSFLQRNEQF